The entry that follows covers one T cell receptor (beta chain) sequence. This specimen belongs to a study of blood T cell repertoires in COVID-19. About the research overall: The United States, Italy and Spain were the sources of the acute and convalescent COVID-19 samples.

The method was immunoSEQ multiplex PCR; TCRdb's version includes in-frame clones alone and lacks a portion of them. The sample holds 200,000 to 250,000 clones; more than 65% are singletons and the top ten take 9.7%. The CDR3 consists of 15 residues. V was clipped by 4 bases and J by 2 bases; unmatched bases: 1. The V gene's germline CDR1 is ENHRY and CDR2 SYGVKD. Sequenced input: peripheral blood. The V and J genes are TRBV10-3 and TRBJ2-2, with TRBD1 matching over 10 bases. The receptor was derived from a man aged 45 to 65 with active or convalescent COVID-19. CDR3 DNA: TGTGCCATCAGTGGGACAGGGGGAAACACCGGGGAGCTGTTTTTT. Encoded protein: CAISGTGGNTGELFF.